This entry lists 7 T cell receptor beta chains sequenced from one sample in a study of graft-versus-host responses after intestinal transplantation (dated by TCRdb to the early 2020s). Libraries were prepared through the immunoSEQ multiplex PCR assay. TCRdb took this table from immuneACCESS and kept in-frame rearrangements with V and J called. Such tables lack part of the clones; where checked against another copy, unresolved V genes explain under half of the gap, and the rest is unexplained. The sample data list some 7,100 clones, and around 80% of these were observed just once. Of the sample, about 12% is held by the ten largest clones. Dithiothreitol, EDTA incubations and collagenase D digestion were used to isolate intraepithelial and lamina propria lymphocytes from graft specimens. The sample here was ileum tissue, taken approximately 220 days after intestinal transplant. These receptors were collected from a human patient who received an intestinal transplant, so some T cells may come from the graft donor.

This clone was observed a handful of times. The genes are TRBV2 and TRBJ1-1; 8 bases fit TRBD1. The length of the CDR3 is 14 residues. V dropped 7 bases and J dropped 0; count of bases not matched to a gene: 4. CDR1 SNHLY and CDR2 FYNNEI come from the germline V gene. CDR3 residues: CASTGTGLNTEAFF. In DNA form, the CDR3 reads TGTGCCAGCACTGGGACAGGTCTGAACACTGAAGCTTTCTTT.

The rearrangement joins TRBV4-1 to TRBJ1-4; 9 bases fit TRBD1. With V trimmed by 2 bases and J by 8 bases, 6 bases remained unmatched. The CDR3 consists of 15 residues. CDR1 is MGHRA and CDR2 is YSYEKL in the germline V gene. The CDR3 sequence is CASSQQTGGREKLFF. CDR3 in DNA: TGCGCCAGCAGCCAACAGACAGGGGGGCGGGAAAAACTGTTTTTT.

The rearrangement links TRBV6-4 to TRBJ1-2, with 8 nucleotides matching TRBD1. CDR1 and CDR2 from the germline V gene are MRHNA and SNTAGT. The CDR3 has 15 residues. After removal of 4 bases from V and 2 bases from J, the junction contained 6 bases not matched to a gene. The CDR3 protein is CASSVSGQGNYGYTF. CDR3 DNA: TGTGCCAGCAGTGTCTCTGGACAGGGAAACTATGGCTACACCTTC.

This CDR3 reads CASSGEGADPTDTQYF. The CDR3, as DNA: TGTGCCAGCAGTGGAGAGGGAGCGGACCCCACAGATACGCAGTATTTT. J is TRBJ2-3 and V is TRBV6-1; possible D gene TRBD2, 5 bases. Trimming stripped 4 bases from V and 2 bases from J, with 16 bases between. Germline CDR1 reads MNHNS; CDR2 reads SASEGT. CDR3 length: 16 amino acids.

This clone was seen only a few times. This rearrangement joins TRBV5-1 to TRBJ2-1, with 12 bases that match TRBD1. The germline gives CDR1 SGHRS, CDR2 YFSETQ. The CDR3 totals 16 residues. V lost 5 bases and J lost 8; bases outside the gene matches: 11. CDR3 amino acids: CASSSEKGTGGYEQFF. Here the CDR3 DNA reads TGCGCCAGCAGTTCCGAGAAGGGGACAGGGGGCTATGAGCAGTTCTTC.

The chain couples TRBV14 to TRBJ2-3; D not resolved. V was trimmed by 1 base and J by 4 bases, leaving 3 bases between them. In germline, CDR1 is SGHDN, CDR2 FVKESK. The CDR3 extends over 12 amino acids. CDR3 DNA sequence: TGTGCCAGCAGCCAAGTATCAGATACGCAGTATTTT. This encodes CASSQVSDTQYF.

The genes are TRBV30 and TRBJ1-5; 9 bases agree with TRBD1. The CDR3 spans 15 residues. From germline, CDR1 is GTSNPN and CDR2 SVGIG (reference sequence). V dropped 0 bases and J dropped 2; count of bases not matched to a gene: 2. This chain's CDR3 is CAWSVQGAGNQPQHF. The CDR3 DNA sequence: TGTGCCTGGAGTGTACAGGGGGCCGGCAATCAGCCCCAGCATTTT.